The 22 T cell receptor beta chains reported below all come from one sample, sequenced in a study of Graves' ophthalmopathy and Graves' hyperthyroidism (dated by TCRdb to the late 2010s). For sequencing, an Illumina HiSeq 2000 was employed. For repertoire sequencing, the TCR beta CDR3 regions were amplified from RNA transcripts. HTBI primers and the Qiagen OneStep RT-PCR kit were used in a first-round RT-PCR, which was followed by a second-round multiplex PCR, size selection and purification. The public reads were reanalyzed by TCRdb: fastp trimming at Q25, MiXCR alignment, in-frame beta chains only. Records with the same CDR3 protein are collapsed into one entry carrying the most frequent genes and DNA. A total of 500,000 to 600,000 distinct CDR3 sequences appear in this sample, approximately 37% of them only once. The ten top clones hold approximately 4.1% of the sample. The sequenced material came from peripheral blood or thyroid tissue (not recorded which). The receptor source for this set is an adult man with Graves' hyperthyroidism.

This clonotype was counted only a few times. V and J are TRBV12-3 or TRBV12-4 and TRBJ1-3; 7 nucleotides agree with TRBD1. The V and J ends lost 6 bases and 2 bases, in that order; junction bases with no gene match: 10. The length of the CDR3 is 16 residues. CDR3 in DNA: TGTGCCAGCAGCCCCAGATCGACAGGGACTGGAAACACCATATATTTT. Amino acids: CASSPRSTGTGNTIYF.

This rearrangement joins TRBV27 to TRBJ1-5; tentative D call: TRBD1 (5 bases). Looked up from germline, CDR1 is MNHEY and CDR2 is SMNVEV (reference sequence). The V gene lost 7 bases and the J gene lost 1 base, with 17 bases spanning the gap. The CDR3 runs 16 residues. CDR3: CASTDVGAASNQPQHF. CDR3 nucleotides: TGTGCCAGCACCGATGTTGGGGCAGCGAGCAATCAGCCCCAGCATTTT.

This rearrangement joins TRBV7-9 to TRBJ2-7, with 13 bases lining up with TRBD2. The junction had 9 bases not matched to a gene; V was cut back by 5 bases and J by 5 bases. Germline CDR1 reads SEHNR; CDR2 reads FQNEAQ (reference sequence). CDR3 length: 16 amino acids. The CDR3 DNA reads TGTGCCAGCAGCGTCGGACTAGCGGGAGTGGGAAACGAGCAGTACTTC. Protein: CASSVGLAGVGNEQYF.

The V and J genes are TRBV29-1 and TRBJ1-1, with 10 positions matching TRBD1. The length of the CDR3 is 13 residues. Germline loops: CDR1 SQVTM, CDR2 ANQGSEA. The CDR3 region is CSPQARQGAEAFF. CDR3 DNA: TGCAGTCCACAAGCTCGACAGGGGGCAGAAGCTTTCTTT.

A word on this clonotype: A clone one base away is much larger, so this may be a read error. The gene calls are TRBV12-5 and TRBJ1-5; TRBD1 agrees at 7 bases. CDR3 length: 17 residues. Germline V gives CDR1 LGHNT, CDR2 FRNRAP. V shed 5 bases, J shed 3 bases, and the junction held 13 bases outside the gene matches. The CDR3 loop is CASGGGTAVTNNQPQHF. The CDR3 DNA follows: TGTGCTAGTGGTGGAGGGACAGCAGTCACCAACAATCAGCCCCAGCATTTT. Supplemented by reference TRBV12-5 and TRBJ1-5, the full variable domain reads DARVTQTPRHKVTEMGQEVTMRCQPILGHNTVFWYRQTMMQGLELLAYFRNRAPLDDSGMPKDRFSAEMPDATLATLKIQPSEPRDSAVYFCASGGGTAVTNNQPQHFGDGTRLSIL.

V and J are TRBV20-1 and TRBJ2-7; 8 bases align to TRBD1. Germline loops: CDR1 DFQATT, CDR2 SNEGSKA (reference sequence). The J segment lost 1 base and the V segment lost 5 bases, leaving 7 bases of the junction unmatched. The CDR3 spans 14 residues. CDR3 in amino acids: CSAGGQAFSYEQYF. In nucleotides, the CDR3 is TGCAGTGCTGGGGGACAGGCCTTTTCCTACGAGCAGTACTTC.

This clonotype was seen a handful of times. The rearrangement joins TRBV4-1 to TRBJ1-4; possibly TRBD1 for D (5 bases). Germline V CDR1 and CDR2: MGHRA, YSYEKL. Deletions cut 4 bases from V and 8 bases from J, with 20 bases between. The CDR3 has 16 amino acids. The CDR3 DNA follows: TGCGCCAGCAGCCTCGCTTTTGGGGGTGGGAAGGAAAAACTGTTTTTT. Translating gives CASSLAFGGGKEKLFF.

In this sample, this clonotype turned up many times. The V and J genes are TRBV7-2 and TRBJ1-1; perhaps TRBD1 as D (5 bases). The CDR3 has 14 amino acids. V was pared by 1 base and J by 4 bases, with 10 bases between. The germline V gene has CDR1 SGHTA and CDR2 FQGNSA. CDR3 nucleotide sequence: TGTGCCAGCAGCTTAGGAGGGGCTGTCACTGAAGCTTTCTTT. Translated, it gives CASSLGGAVTEAFF.

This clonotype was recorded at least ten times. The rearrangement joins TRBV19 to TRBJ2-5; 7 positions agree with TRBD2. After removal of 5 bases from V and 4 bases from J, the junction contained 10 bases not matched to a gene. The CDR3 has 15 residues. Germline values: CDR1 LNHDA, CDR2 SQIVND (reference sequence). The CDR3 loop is CASSLSATSPETQYF. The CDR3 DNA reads TGTGCCAGTAGTCTGAGCGCGACTAGCCCAGAGACCCAGTACTTC.

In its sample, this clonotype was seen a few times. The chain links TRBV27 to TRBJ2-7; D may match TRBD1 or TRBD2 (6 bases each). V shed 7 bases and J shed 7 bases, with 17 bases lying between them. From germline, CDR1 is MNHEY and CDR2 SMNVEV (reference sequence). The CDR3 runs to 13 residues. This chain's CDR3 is CASISRGRREQYF. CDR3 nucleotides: TGTGCCAGCATCTCTAGGGGGAGGAGAGAGCAGTACTTC.

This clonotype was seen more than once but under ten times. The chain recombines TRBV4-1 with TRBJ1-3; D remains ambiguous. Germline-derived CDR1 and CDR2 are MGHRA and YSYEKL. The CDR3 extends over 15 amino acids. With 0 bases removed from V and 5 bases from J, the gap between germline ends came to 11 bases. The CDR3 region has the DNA TGCGCCAGCAGCCAAGAGTTGGGGAAGCGAAACACCATATATTTT. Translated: CASSQELGKRNTIYF.

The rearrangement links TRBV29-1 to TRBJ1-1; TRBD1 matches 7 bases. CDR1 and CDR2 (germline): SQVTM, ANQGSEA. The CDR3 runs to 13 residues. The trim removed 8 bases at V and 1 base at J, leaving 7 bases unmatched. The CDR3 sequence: CSLETGWNTEAFF. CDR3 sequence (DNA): TGCAGCTTGGAGACAGGGTGGAACACTGAAGCTTTCTTT.

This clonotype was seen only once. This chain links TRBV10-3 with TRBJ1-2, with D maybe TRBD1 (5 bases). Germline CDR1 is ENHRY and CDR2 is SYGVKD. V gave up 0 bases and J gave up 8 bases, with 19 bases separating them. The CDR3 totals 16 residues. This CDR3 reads CAISESWGLAGLGYTF. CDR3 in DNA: TGTGCCATCAGTGAGTCGTGGGGGTTAGCGGGGTTGGGCTACACCTTC.

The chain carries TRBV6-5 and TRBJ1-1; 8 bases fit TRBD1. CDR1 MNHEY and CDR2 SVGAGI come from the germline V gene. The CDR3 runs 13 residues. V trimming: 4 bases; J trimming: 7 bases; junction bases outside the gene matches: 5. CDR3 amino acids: CASSLQGGNEAFF. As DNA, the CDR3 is TGTGCCAGCAGTTTACAGGGGGGGAATGAAGCTTTCTTT.

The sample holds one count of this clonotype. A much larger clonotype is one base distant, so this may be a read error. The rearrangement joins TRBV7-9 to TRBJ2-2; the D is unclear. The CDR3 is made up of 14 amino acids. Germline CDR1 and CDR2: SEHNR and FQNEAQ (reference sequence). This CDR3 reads CASSLFTNAGELFF. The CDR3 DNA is TGTGCCAGCAGCTTATTTACGAACGCCGGGGAGCTGTTTTTT.

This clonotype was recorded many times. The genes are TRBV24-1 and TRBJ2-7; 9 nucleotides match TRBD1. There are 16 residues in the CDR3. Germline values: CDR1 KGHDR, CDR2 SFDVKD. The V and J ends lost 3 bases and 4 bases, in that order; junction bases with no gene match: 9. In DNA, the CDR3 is TGTGCCACCAGTGATCCACCGGGACAGGGCAAATACGAGCAGTACTTC. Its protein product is CATSDPPGQGKYEQYF.

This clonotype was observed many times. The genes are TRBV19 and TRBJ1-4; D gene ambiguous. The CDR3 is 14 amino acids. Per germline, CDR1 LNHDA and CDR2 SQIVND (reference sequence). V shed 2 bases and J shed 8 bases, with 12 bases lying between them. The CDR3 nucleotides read TGTGCCAGTAGTATAAACGGGGAAAACGAAAAACTGTTTTTT. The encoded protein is CASSINGENEKLFF.

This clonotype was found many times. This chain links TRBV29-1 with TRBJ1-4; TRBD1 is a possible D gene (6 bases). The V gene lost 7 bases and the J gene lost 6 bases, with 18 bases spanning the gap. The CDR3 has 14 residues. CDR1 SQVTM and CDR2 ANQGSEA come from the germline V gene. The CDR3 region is CSAGPQGRDEKLFF. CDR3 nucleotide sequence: TGCAGCGCGGGCCCACAGGGCCGGGATGAAAAACTGTTTTTT. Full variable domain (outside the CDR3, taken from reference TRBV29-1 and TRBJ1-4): SAVISQKPSRDICQRGTSLTIQCQVDSQVTMMFWYRQQPGQSLTLIATANQGSEATYESGFVIDKFPISRPNLTFSTLTVSNMSPEDSSIYLCSAGPQGRDEKLFFGSGTQLSVL.

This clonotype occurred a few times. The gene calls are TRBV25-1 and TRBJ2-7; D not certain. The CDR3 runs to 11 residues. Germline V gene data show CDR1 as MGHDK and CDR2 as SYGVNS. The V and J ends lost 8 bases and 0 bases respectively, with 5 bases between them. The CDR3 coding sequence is TGTGCCAGCCCAACCTCCTACGAGCAGTACTTC. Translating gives CASPTSYEQYF.

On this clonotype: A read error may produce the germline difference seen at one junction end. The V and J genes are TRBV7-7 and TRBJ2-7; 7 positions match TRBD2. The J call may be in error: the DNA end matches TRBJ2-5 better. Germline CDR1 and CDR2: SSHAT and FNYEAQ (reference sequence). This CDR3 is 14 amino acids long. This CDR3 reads CASSHASGGETQYF. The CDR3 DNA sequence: TGTGCTAGCAGCCACGCTAGCGGAGGAGAGACCCAGTACTTC.

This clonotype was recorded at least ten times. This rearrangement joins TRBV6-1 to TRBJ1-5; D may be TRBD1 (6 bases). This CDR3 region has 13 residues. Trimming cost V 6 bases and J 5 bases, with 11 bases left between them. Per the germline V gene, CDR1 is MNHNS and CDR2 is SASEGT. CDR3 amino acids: CASRTGRDQPQHF. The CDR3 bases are TGTGCCAGCAGGACAGGTAGGGATCAGCCCCAGCATTTT.

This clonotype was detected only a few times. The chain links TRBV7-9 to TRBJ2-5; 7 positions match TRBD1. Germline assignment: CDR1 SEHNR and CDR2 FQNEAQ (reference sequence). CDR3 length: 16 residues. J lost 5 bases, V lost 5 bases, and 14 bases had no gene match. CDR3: CASSQDPHRGHETQYF. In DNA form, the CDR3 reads TGTGCCAGCAGCCAAGACCCCCACAGGGGTCACGAGACCCAGTACTTC. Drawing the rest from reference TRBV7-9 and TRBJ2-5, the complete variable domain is DTGVSQNPRHKITKRGQNVTFRCDPISEHNRLYWYRQTLGQGPEFLTYFQNEAQLEKSRLLSDRFSAERPKGSFSTLEIQRTEQGDSAMYLCASSQDPHRGHETQYFGPGTRLLVL.